The sequence of this TCR beta chain was determined in a study of T-cell memory formation after mild COVID-19. Study summary: Largely donor-specific TCR clusters were found.

This CDR3 has 16 residues. In germline, CDR1 is ENHRY, CDR2 SYGVKD. V shed 2 bases and J 4 bases; nucleotides not matched to a gene: 10. To note about this clonotype: Its antigen is not known.

TCRdb analysed the 5' RACE reads with MiXCR anew, one entry per CDR3 protein. The data show around 300,000 distinct CDR3 sequences, roughly 17% seen once. Broader study findings: Later expanders leaned CD4+, whereas day 15 to 85 contracting clones were balanced CD4/CD8. The authors did not confirm SARS-CoV-2 specificity of second-wave clones peaking day 37.

The source is a man between 18 and 29 years old who had mild COVID-19 (a few samples of this study predate the infection). Cell type and time point are not known. The chain joins TRBV10-3 to TRBJ2-5, with TRBD2 matching 7 bases. What was sequenced was PBMCs or a T cell subset sorted from them (not recorded which). For the CDR3, the DNA is TGTGCCATCAGTGAGAGAGACCGGCTAGCGGTAGAGACCCAGTACTTC. Protein: CAISERDRLAVETQYF.